This is a list of T cell receptor beta chains from one sample in a study of blood T cell repertoires in COVID-19. The assay was immunoSEQ multiplex PCR, and TCRdb's table has in-frame clones only and misses some. Of about 280,000 clones detected, 85% appear once; the ten largest clones hold roughly 2.7%. Sequenced material: PBMCs or T cells enriched from blood (not recorded which). Receptors were obtained from a woman in her 50s who had recovered from COVID-19. CDR3s include the opening cysteine and the closing phenylalanine or tryptophan. The order of the fields is D gene, J gene, V gene, clone size, CDR3 protein, CDR3 DNA. D genes are given only for firm matches. Size values are once, few and many counts, or a class for expanded clones, and some rows have none.

>-|TRBJ1-5|TRBV19|-
CASSMEEYQPQHF
TGTGCCAGTAGTATGGAGGAGTATCAGCCCCAGCATTTT
>-|TRBJ1-6|TRBV6-5|-
CASSDSRSPLHF
TGTGCCAGCAGCGACAGTAGGTCACCCCTCCACTTT
>TRBD1|TRBJ2-1|TRBV4-1|-
CASSPKRTGSPRRANNEQFF
TGCGCCAGCAGCCCAAAAAGGACAGGGTCCCCAAGGAGGGCGAACAATGAGCAGTTCTTC
>-|TRBJ1-5|TRBV6-1|once
CASSEASGGDQPQHF
TGTGCCAGCAGTGAAGCGAGCGGGGGAGATCAGCCCCAGCATTTT
>-|TRBJ1-1|TRBV5-8|-
CASNLGQGRSNTEAFF
TGTGCCAGCAACTTGGGTCAGGGAAGGTCCAACACTGAAGCTTTCTTT
>-|TRBJ2-3|TRBV5-4|-
CASSLGRGPPQNTQYF
TGTGCCAGCAGCTTGGGGCGTGGGCCGCCTCAGAATACGCAGTATTTT
>TRBD1|TRBJ1-4|TRBV28|-
CASRPGQGYEKLFF
TGTGCCAGCAGACCGGGACAGGGATATGAAAAACTGTTTTTT
>-|TRBJ1-5|TRBV3-1/TRBV3-2|-
CASSQDRSQPQHF
TGTGCCAGCAGCCAAGATCGGAGTCAGCCCCAGCATTTT
>TRBD1|TRBJ1-2|TRBV7-9|few
CASREGAANYGYTF
TGTGCCAGCAGAGAGGGGGCAGCTAACTATGGCTACACCTTC
>TRBD1|TRBJ1-2|TRBV27|-
CASSFNGTGVDYGYTF
TGTGCCAGCAGTTTCAACGGGACAGGGGTGGACTATGGCTACACCTTC
>TRBD2|TRBJ2-1|TRBV18|-
CASSPPGKAGSSYNEQFF
TGTGCCAGCTCACCACCGGGCAAAGCGGGAAGCTCCTACAATGAGCAGTTCTTC
>-|TRBJ1-2|TRBV6-5|-
CASSVDRTGYTF
TGTGCCAGCAGCGTCGACAGGACTGGCTACACCTTC
>TRBD1|TRBJ1-4|TRBV30|-
CAWSRNRGGEKLFF
TGTGCCTGGAGTCGTAACAGGGGAGGAGAAAAACTGTTTTTT
>-|TRBJ1-5|TRBV2|-
CASSDFMRGANQPQHF
TGTGCCAGCAGTGATTTCATGCGTGGGGCAAATCAGCCCCAGCATTTT
>-|TRBJ1-5|TRBV7-9|-
CASSPGVGSNQPQHF
TGTGCCAGCAGCCCGGGGGTGGGGAGCAATCAGCCCCAGCATTTT
>-|TRBJ1-2|TRBV5-1|-
CASSPGGGSYGYTF
TGCGCCAGCAGCCCCGGCGGGGGGTCCTACGGCTACACCTTC
>-|TRBJ1-5|TRBV19|once
CASSRPGTSNQPQHF
TGTGCCAGTAGCCGCCCCGGGACAAGCAATCAGCCCCAGCATTTT
>-|TRBJ1-4|TRBV11-2|few
CASSPQGRNEKLFF
TGTGCCAGCAGCCCTCAGGGCAGAAACGAAAAACTGTTTTTT
>-|TRBJ1-6|TRBV11-3|-
CASSFQGVPDVLNSPLHF
TGTGCCAGCAGCTTCCAGGGTGTCCCAGATGTCCTTAATTCACCCCTCCACTTT
>TRBD2|TRBJ2-5|TRBV15|-
CATSGGLVGETQYF
TGTGCCACCAGCGGAGGACTAGTCGGAGAGACCCAGTACTTC
>TRBD1|TRBJ2-2|TRBV5-5|once
CASSLGTGDTGELFF
TGTGCCAGCAGCTTGGGGACAGGGGACACCGGGGAGCTGTTTTTT
>-|TRBJ1-2|TRBV5-1|once
CASSLEGQGLLGGYTF
TGCGCCAGCAGCTTGGAGGGGCAGGGCCTTTTGGGGGGCTACACCTTC
>-|TRBJ1-1|TRBV14|once
CASSRQRSTEAFF
TGTGCCAGCAGCCGACAAAGATCCACTGAAGCTTTCTTT
>-|TRBJ2-7|TRBV27|-
CASSLGRAYEQYF
TGTGCCAGCAGTTTAGGCAGGGCCTACGAGCAGTACTTC
>TRBD1|TRBJ1-6|TRBV7-8|-
CASSFTGENSPLHF
TGTGCCAGCAGTTTTACAGGGGAAAATTCACCCCTCCACTTT
>TRBD2|TRBJ2-1|TRBV19|-
CASSPLAGGRNEQFF
TGTGCCAGTAGTCCCCTAGCGGGAGGTCGGAATGAGCAGTTCTTC
>TRBD1|TRBJ1-2|TRBV19|-
CASSTAGTGLWYGYTF
TGTGCCAGTAGTACGGCCGGGACAGGTCTTTGGTATGGCTACACCTTC
>-|TRBJ1-5|TRBV30|-
CAWSETPNQPQHF
TGTGCCTGGAGTGAGACACCTAATCAGCCCCAGCATTTT
>-|TRBJ2-1|TRBV28|-
CASIGVTRFF
TGTGCCAGCATTGGGGTCACTAGGTTCTTC
>TRBD1|TRBJ2-5|TRBV7-9|few
CASSLLQGAIWTQYF
TGTGCCAGCAGCTTACTTCAGGGGGCGATTTGGACCCAGTACTTC
>-|TRBJ1-6|TRBV30|few
CAWQLGGSGSPLHF
TGTGCCTGGCAGTTAGGAGGGTCTGGGTCACCCCTCCACTTT
>-|TRBJ1-4|TRBV29-1|once
CSVESGVNEKLFF
TGCAGCGTTGAATCAGGGGTTAATGAAAAACTGTTTTTT
>TRBD2|TRBJ2-7|TRBV7-9|-
CASSLFASGLLDEQYF
TGTGCCAGCAGCTTATTCGCTAGCGGGCTCCTAGACGAGCAGTACTTC
>-|TRBJ1-5|TRBV2|few
CASSDSSGRGKGPQHF
TGTGCCAGCAGTGATTCCAGTGGCAGGGGAAAAGGGCCCCAGCATTTT
>TRBD1|TRBJ2-7|TRBV29-1|-
CSATGDSSYEQYF
TGCAGCGCCACAGGGGACAGCTCCTACGAGCAGTACTTC
>-|TRBJ1-1|TRBV4-1|-
CASSQGQVNTEAFF
TGCGCCAGCAGCCAAGGACAGGTGAACACTGAAGCTTTCTTT